Following are 9 T cell receptor beta chains from one sample sequenced in a study of beta chain features in type 1 diabetes. Since all of the isolated RNA was reverse transcribed, expressed TCRB transcripts were what got sequenced. Method: immunoSEQ multiplex PCR; TCRdb's copy keeps in-frame clones and lacks some. Of some 410,000 clones listed, around 13% were seen once; the top ten hold 0.035% to 0.04%. Material: naive CD4+ T cells from blood. These TCRs come from a man aged 25 to 40 in good health.

This clone was detected only a few times. The chain has TRBV7-9 and TRBJ1-2; a weak D match, TRBD1 (5 bases). Trimming left V 4 bases short and J 8 bases short, with 20 bases between. The germline CDR1 and CDR2 sequences are SEHNR and FQNEAQ (reference sequence). The CDR3 is made up of 15 amino acids. CDR3 in amino acids: CASSSRDGILYGYTF. The CDR3 nucleotides read TGTGCCAGCAGCTCGAGGGACGGAATTCTATACGGCTACACCTTC.

This clone appeared a few times. This CDR3 is also generated by other DNA sequences in the sample. The gene calls are TRBV20-1 and TRBJ2-3; D gene ambiguous. V was clipped by 6 bases and J by 6 bases, with 10 bases between them. Germline CDR1 reads DFQATT; CDR2 reads SNEGSKA (reference sequence). This CDR3 contains 11 residues. CDR3 residues: CSAKITDTQYF. The CDR3 DNA reads as TGCAGTGCCAAGATAACGGATACGCAGTATTTT.

The V gene is TRBV11-3, the J gene TRBJ2-5, with 8 bases matching TRBD1. Germline V gene data show CDR1 as SGHNT and CDR2 as YENEEA. Trimming took 5 bases from V and 2 from J; bases not matched to a gene: 7. There are 15 residues in the CDR3. Here the CDR3 DNA reads TGTGCCAGCAGCCTAACTACAGGGGGGCAAGAGACCCAGTACTTC. Translating gives CASSLTTGGQETQYF.

This chain uses TRBV27 with TRBJ1-2, with 7 nucleotides matching TRBD1. Germline V lookup: CDR1 MNHEY, CDR2 SMNVEV (reference sequence). Trimming removed 6 bases from V and 0 bases from J; junction bases left unmatched: 10. The length of the CDR3 is 16 residues. CDR3 nucleotide sequence: TGTGCCAGCAGAGGGACAGAACTTGTAGCTAACTATGGCTACACCTTC. Translating gives CASRGTELVANYGYTF.

The gene calls are TRBV7-9 and TRBJ2-5; the match to TRBD2 covers 9 bases. Germline V gene sequence: CDR1 SEHNR, CDR2 FQNEAQ (reference sequence). V was pared by 1 base and J by 3 bases, with 6 bases of the junction left unmatched. The CDR3 spans 16 residues. For the CDR3, the DNA is TGTGCCAGCAGCTTAGGTCGGGCTAGCGGGAAAGAGACCCAGTACTTC. The encoded protein is CASSLGRASGKETQYF.

This clone was detected a few times. This rearrangement joins TRBV7-8 to TRBJ2-7; possible D gene TRBD2, 6 bases. Trimming took off 1 base at V and 4 bases at J, with 11 bases between the two ends. Germline CDR1 and CDR2: SGHVS and FQNEAQ. CDR3 length: 14 residues. This CDR3 reads CASSLGPGGYEQYV. As DNA, the CDR3 is TGTGCCAGCAGCTTAGGCCCCGGGGGTTACGAGCAGTACGTC.

This clone has only a few counts. A junction end diverges from the germline sequence, so it may reflect a read error. Other DNA sequences in the sample encode the same CDR3. V usage is TRBV29-1 and J usage is TRBJ2-1, with 9 nucleotides matching TRBD2. The CDR3 is made up of 13 amino acids. Germline V gene sequence: CDR1 SQVTM, CDR2 ANQGSEA. CDR3 region: CSVEGLAGFEQFF. The CDR3 DNA sequence: TGCAGCGTCGAAGGGCTAGCGGGATTTGAGCAGTTCTTC.

A remark on this clone: A junction boundary mismatches the germline segment, possibly from a read error. The chain joins TRBV2 to TRBJ2-1; D is perhaps TRBD2 (5 bases). Looked up from germline, CDR1 is SNHLY and CDR2 is FYNNEI. CDR3 length: 12 amino acids. Here the CDR3 reads CASSENWRTLIF. The CDR3 nucleotides read TGTGCCAGCAGTGAAAACTGGCGGACTCTGATCTTC.

V and J are TRBV9 and TRBJ2-1, with 8 bases matching TRBD2. Per the germline V gene, CDR1 is SGDLS and CDR2 is YYNGEE. Germline trimming cut 4 bases from V and 4 bases from J; bases unmatched to any gene: 7. The CDR3 spans 15 residues. The DNA for the CDR3 is TGTGCCAGCAGCATAGTTGGCGGGAGGTACAATGAGCAGTTCTTC. Its translation is CASSIVGGRYNEQFF.